Listed here are 9 T cell receptor beta chains from one sample, sequenced in a study of cytomegalovirus exposure and HLA in healthy donors. Vbeta (60) and Jbeta (13) primers were used in the PCR. Produced via immunoSEQ multiplex PCR; TCRdb's table is partial and in-frame only. Its clone listing holds tens of thousands of clones. Input material: PBMCs. Every receptor here comes from a woman in her sixties or seventies in good health and CMV-seropositive.

The chain joins TRBV5-6 to TRBJ2-7, with D possibly being TRBD2 (5 bases). Trimming stripped 4 bases from V and 0 bases from J, with 14 bases between. CDR1 SGHDT and CDR2 YYEEEE come from the germline V gene. There are 15 residues in the CDR3. CDR3 DNA sequence: TGTGCCAGCAGCCAGGACTGGCCCCTCTCCTACGAGCAGTACTTC. Protein product: CASSQDWPLSYEQYF.

The rearrangement uses TRBV6-5 and TRBJ2-5, with D perhaps matching TRBD2 (5 bases). The CDR3 is made up of 15 amino acids. Between the trimmed V and J ends, which lost 7 bases and 5 bases, there was a span of 20 bases. The germline V gene has CDR1 MNHEY and CDR2 SVGAGI. Here the CDR3 DNA reads TGTGCCAGCACCACCAGCCCGGGATTGCAGGAGACCCAGTACTTC. Translation gives CASTTSPGLQETQYF.

This sequence joins TRBV7-2 and TRBJ1-2; TRBD1 matches at 8 bases. Losses at the gene ends were 8 bases for V and 1 base for J; bases not matched to a gene: 12. The CDR3 spans 16 residues. The germline CDR1 and CDR2 sequences are SGHTA and FQGNSA. The CDR3 nucleotides read TGTGCCAGCTTCGGGCAGGGGGCGATCAATAACTATGGCTACACCTTC. Its translation is CASFGQGAINNYGYTF.

The chain has TRBV5-1 and TRBJ2-1; perhaps TRBD1 as D (5 bases). The V end lost 1 base, the J end lost 8 bases, and 13 bases lay between the germline ends. Germline V gene sequence: CDR1 SGHRS, CDR2 YFSETQ. This CDR3 comprises 14 residues. The CDR3 region has the DNA TGCGCCAGCAGCTTGCTCAGGGTTATCGATGAGCAGTTCTTC. Amino acids: CASSLLRVIDEQFF.

V usage is TRBV28 and J usage is TRBJ1-6; 7 positions match TRBD1. The CDR3 length is 15 residues. After removal of 5 bases from V and 6 bases from J, the junction contained 7 bases not matched to a gene. CDR1 and CDR2 from the germline V gene are MDHEN and SYDVKM. The CDR3 DNA reads as TGTGCCAGCAGTGAAAGCTACAGGGGTAATTCACCCCTCCACTTT. Translation: CASSESYRGNSPLHF.

CDR3 DNA: TGTGCCAGCAGTAGGACAAGTCCCTACGAGCAGTACTTC. As protein: CASSRTSPYEQYF. The chain uses TRBV2 and TRBJ2-5; possibly TRBD1 for D (5 bases). The J call is in doubt because the DNA end fits TRBJ2-7 better. There are 13 residues in the CDR3. Germline loops: CDR1 SNHLY, CDR2 FYNNEI.

This sequence joins TRBV6-6 and TRBJ1-1; 8 bases agree with TRBD1. V shed 8 bases and J 0 bases; nucleotides not matched to a gene: 5. This CDR3 contains 14 residues. Germline values: CDR1 MNHNY, CDR2 SVGAGI (reference sequence). For the CDR3, the DNA is TGTGCCAGCTGCCGGACAGGGCTGAACACTGAAGCTTTCTTT. Protein: CASCRTGLNTEAFF.

The chain has TRBV7-9 and TRBJ2-7; TRBD1 matches at 12 bases. V lost 3 bases to trimming and J lost 7 bases; unmatched junction nucleotides: 7. In germline, CDR1 is SEHNR, CDR2 FQNEAQ (reference sequence). This CDR3 spans 15 amino acids. The CDR3 sequence is CASSFPGQGANEQYF. The CDR3 DNA reads TGTGCCAGCAGCTTCCCGGGACAGGGGGCGAATGAGCAGTACTTC.

The chain links TRBV7-2 to TRBJ2-7, with 12 bases lining up with TRBD2. Germline assignment: CDR1 SGHTA and CDR2 FQGNSA. Germline trimming cut 6 bases from V and 3 bases from J; bases unmatched to any gene: 6. The length of the CDR3 is 15 residues. The CDR3 protein is CASSLTSGGDYEQYF. DNA of the CDR3: TGTGCCAGCAGTCTGACTAGCGGGGGTGACTACGAGCAGTACTTC.